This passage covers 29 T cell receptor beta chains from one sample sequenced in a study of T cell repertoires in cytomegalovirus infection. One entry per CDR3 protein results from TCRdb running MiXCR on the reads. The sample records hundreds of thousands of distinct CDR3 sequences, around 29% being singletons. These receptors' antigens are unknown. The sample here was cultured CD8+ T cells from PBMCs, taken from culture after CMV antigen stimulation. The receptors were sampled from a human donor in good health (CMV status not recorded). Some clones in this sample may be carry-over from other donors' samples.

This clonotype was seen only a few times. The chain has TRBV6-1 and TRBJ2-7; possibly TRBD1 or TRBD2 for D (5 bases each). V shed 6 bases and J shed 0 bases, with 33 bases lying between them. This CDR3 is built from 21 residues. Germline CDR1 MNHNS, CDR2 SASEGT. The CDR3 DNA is TGTGCCAGCAGCGGGAACAGGTTCTTGGTGGGTATAAGGAGGCACTCCTACGAGCAGTACGTC. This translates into CASSGNRFLVGIRRHSYEQYV.

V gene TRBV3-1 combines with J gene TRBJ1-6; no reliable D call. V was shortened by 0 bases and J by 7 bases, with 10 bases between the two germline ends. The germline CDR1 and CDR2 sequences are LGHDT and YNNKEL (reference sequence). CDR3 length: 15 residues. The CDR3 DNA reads TGTGCCAGCAGCCAAGAGAGAGGTGGGAATTCACCCCTCCACTTT. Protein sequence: CASSQERGGNSPLHF.

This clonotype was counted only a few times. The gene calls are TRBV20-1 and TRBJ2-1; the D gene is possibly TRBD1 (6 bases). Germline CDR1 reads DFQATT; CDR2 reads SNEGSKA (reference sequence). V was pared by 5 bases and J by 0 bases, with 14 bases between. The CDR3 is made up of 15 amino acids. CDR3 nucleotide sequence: TGCAGTGCTGGGGGCCAGGCAAGCTCCTACAATGAGCAGTTCTTC. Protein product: CSAGGQASSYNEQFF.

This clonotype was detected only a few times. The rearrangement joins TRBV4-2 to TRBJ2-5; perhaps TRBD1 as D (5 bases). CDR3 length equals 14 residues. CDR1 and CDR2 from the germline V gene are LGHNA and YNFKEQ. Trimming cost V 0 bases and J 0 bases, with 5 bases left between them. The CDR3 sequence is CASSQEGDQETQYF. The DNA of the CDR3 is TGTGCCAGCAGCCAAGAAGGGGACCAAGAGACCCAGTACTTC.

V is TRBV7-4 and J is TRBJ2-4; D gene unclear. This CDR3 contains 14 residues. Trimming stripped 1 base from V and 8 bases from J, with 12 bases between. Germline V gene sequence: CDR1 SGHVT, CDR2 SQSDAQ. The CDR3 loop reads CASSLESPRDIQYF. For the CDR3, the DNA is TGTGCCAGCAGCTTAGAATCCCCAAGGGACATTCAGTACTTC.

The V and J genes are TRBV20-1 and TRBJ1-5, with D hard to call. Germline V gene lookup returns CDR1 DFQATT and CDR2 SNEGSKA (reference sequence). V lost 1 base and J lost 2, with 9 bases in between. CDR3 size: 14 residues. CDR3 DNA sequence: TGCAGTGCTAGAGGAAGTAATGGCAATCAGCCCCAGCATTTT. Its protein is CSARGSNGNQPQHF.

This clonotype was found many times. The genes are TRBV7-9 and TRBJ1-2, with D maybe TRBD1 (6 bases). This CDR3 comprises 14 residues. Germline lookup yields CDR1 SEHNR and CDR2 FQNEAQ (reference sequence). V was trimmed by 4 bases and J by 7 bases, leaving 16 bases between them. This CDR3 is CASSSGQFSLGYTF. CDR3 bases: TGTGCCAGCAGCTCAGGACAGTTTTCTCTTGGCTACACCTTC.

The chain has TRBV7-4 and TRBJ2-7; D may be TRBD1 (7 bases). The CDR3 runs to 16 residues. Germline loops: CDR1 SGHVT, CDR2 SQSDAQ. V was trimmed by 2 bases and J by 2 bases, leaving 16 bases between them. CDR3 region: CASSLPRDREAYEQYF. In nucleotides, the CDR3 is TGTGCCAGCAGCTTACCCCGAGACAGGGAGGCCTACGAGCAGTACTTC.

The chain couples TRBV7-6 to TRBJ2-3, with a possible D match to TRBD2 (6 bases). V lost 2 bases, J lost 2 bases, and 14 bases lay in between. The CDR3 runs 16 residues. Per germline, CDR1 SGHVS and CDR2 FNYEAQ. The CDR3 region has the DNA TGTGCCAGCAGCTTACCCGACGGGGGATACACAGATACGCAGTATTTT. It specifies CASSLPDGGYTDTQYF. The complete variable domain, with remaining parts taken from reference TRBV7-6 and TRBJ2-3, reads GAGVSQSPRYKVTKRGQDVALRCDPISGHVSLYWYRQALGQGPEFLTYFNYEAQQDKSGLPNDRFSAERPEGSISTLTIQRTEQRDSAMYRCASSLPDGGYTDTQYFGPGTRLTVL.

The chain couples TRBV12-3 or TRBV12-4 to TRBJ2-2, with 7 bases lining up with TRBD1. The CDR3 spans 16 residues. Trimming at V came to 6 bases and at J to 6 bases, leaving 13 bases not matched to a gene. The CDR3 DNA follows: TGTGCCAGCAGCCCGGGACAGTCGTATGTAGCCGGGGAGCTGTTTTTT. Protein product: CASSPGQSYVAGELFF.

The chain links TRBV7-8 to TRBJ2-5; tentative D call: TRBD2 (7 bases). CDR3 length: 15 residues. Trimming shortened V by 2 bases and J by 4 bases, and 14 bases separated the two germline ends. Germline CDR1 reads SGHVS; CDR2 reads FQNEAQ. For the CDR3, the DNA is TGTGCCAGCAGCTTATGGGGGGGGGCGGTAGAGACCCAGTACTTC. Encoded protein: CASSLWGGAVETQYF.

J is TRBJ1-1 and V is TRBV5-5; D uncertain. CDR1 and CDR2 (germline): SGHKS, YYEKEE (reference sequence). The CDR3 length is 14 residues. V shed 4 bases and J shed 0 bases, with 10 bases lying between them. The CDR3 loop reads CASSGDALNTEAFF. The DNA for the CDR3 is TGTGCCAGCAGCGGTGACGCTTTGAACACTGAAGCTTTCTTT.

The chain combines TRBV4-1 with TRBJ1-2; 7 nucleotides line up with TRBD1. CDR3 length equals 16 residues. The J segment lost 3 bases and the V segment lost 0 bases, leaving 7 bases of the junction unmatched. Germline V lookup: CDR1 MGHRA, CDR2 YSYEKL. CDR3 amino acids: CASSQEGRGPYYGYTF. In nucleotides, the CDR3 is TGCGCCAGCAGCCAAGAGGGGAGGGGGCCTTACTATGGCTACACCTTC.

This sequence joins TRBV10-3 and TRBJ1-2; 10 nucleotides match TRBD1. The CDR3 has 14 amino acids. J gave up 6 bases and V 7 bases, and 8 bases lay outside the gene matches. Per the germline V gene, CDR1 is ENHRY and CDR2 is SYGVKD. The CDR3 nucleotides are TGTGCCATCATGACAGGGGGCATGACGGATGGCTACACCTTC. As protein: CAIMTGGMTDGYTF.

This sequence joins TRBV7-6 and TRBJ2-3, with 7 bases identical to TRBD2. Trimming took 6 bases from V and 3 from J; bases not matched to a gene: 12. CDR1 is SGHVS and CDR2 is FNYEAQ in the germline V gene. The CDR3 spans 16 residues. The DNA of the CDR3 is TGTGCCAGCAGTTCCAGGACTAGTATGTTAACAGATACGCAGTATTTT. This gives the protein CASSSRTSMLTDTQYF. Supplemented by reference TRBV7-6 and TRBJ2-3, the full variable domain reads GAGVSQSPRYKVTKRGQDVALRCDPISGHVSLYWYRQALGQGPEFLTYFNYEAQQDKSGLPNDRFSAERPEGSISTLTIQRTEQRDSAMYRCASSSRTSMLTDTQYFGPGTRLTVL.

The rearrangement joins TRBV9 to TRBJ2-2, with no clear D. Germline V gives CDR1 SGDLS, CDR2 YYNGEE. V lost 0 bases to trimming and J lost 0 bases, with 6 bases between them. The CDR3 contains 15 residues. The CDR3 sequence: CASSVVRANTGELFF. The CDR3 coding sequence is TGTGCCAGCAGCGTAGTGCGCGCGAACACCGGGGAGCTGTTTTTT. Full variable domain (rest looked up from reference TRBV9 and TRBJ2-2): DSGVTQTPKHLITATGQRVTLRCSPRSGDLSVYWYQQSLDQGLQFLIQYYNGEERAKGNILERFSAQQFPDLHSELNLSSLELGDSALYFCASSVVRANTGELFFGEGSRLTVL.

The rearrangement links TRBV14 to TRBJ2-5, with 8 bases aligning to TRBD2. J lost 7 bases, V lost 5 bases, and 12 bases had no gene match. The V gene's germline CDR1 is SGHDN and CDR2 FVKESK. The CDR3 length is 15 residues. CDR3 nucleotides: TGTGCCAGCAGCTCCGGACTAGCCGGGAAAGGGACCCAGTACTTC. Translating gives CASSSGLAGKGTQYF. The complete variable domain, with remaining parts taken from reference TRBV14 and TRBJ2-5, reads EAGVTQFPSHSVIEKGQTVTLRCDPISGHDNLYWYRRVMGKEIKFLLHFVKESKQDESGMPNNRFLAERTGGTYSTLKVQPAELEDSGVYFCASSSGLAGKGTQYFGPGTRLLVL.

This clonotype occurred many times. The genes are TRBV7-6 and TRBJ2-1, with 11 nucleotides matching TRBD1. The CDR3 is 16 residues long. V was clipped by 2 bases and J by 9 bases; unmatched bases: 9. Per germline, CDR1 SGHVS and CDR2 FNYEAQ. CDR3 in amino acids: CASSLRTGGPTGEQFF. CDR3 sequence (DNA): TGTGCCAGCAGCTTACGGACAGGGGGCCCGACGGGTGAGCAGTTCTTC.

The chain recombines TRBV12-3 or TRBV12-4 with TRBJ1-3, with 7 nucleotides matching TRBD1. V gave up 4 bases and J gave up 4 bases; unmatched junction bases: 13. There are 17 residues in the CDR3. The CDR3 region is CASSSIRQGIAGNTIYF. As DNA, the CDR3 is TGTGCCAGCAGTTCGATTAGACAGGGCATTGCAGGAAACACCATATATTTT.

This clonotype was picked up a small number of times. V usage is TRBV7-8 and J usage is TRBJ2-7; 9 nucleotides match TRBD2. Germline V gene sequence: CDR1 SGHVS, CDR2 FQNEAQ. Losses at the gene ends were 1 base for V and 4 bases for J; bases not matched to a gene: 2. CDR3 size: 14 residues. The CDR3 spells CASSLVAGAYEQYV. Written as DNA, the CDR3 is TGTGCCAGCAGCTTAGTAGCGGGGGCTTACGAGCAGTACGTC.

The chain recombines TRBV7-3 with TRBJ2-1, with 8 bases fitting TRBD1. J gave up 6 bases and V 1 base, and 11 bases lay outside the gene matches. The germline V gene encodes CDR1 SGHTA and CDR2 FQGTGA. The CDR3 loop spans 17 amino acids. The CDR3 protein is CASSLKSARGLGNEQFF. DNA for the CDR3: TGTGCCAGCAGCTTAAAATCGGCCAGGGGGCTTGGCAATGAGCAGTTCTTC.

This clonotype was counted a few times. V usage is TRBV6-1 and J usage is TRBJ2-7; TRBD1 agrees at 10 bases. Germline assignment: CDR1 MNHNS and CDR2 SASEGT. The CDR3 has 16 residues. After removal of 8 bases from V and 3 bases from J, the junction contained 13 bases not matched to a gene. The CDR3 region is CASGKGTGEYGYEQYV. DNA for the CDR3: TGTGCCAGCGGAAAAGGGACAGGGGAGTATGGCTACGAGCAGTACGTC.

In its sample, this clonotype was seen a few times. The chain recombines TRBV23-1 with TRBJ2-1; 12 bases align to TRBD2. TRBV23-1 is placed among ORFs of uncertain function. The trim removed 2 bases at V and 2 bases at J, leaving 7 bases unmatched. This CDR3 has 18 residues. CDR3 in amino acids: CASSQNPTSGGTYNEQFF. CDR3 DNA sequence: TGCGCCAGCAGTCAAAACCCGACTAGCGGGGGAACCTACAATGAGCAGTTCTTC.

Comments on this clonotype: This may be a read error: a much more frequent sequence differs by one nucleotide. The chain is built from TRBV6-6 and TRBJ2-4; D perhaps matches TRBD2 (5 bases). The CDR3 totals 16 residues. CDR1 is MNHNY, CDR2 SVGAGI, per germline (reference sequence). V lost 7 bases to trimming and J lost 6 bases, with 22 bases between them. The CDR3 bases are TGTGCCAGCACAGAGAAGGGTAGCGAGATGGGAAACATTCAGTACTTC. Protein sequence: CASTEKGSEMGNIQYF.

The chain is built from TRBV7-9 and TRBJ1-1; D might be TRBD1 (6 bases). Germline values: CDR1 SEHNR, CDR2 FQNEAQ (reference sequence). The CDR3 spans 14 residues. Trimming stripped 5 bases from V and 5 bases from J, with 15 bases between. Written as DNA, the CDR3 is TGTGCCAGCAGCGCGTACAGGGCGGGAACTGAAGCTTTCTTT. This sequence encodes CASSAYRAGTEAFF.

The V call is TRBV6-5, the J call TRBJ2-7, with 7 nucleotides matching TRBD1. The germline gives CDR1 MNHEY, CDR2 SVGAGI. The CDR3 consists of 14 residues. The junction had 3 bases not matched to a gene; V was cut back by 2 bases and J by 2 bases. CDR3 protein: CASSYTGTAYEQYF. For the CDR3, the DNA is TGTGCCAGCAGTTACACCGGGACAGCCTACGAGCAGTACTTC.

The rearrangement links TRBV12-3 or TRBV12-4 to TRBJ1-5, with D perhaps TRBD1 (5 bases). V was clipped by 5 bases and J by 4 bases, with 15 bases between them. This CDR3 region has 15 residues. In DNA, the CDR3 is TGTGCCAGCAGTGACGGGACCGAGGGAAATCAGCCCCAGCATTTT. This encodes CASSDGTEGNQPQHF.

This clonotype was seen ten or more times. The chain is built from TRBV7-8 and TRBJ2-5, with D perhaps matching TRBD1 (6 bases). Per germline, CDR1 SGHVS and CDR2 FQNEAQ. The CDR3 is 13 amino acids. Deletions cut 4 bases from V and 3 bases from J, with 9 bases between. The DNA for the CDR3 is TGTGCCAGCAGCTCCGGACAGAAAGAGACCCAGTACTTC. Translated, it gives CASSSGQKETQYF.

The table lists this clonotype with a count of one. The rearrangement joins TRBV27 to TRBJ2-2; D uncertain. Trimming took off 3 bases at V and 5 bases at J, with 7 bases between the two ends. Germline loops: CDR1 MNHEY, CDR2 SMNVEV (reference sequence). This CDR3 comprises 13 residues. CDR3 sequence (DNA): TGTGCCAGCAGTTTGGGGATGACCGGGGAGCTGTTTTTT. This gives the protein CASSLGMTGELFF.